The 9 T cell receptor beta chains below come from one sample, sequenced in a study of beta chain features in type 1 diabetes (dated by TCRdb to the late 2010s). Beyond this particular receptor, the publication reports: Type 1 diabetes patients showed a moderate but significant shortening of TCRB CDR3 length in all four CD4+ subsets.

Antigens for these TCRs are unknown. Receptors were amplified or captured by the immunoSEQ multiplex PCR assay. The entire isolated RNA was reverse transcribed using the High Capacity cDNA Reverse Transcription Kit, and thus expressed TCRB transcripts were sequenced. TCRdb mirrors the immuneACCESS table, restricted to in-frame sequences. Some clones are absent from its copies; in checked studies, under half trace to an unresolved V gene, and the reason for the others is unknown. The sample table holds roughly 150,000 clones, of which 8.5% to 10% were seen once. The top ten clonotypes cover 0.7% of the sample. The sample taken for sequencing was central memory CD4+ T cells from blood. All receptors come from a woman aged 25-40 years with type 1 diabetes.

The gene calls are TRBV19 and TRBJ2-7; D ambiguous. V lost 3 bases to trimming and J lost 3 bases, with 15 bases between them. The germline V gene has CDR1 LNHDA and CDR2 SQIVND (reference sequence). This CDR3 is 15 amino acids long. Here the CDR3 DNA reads TGTGCCAGTAGTATCACAACAGTGGCTCTCTACGAGCAGTACTTC. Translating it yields CASSITTVALYEQYF.

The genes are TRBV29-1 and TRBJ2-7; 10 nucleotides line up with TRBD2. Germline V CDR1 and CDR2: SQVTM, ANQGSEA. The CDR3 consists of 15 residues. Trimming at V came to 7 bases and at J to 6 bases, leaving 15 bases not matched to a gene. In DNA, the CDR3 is TGCAGCGCTTTTATAAGCGGGAGGGCTAACTCCGAGCAGTACTTC. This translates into CSAFISGRANSEQYF.

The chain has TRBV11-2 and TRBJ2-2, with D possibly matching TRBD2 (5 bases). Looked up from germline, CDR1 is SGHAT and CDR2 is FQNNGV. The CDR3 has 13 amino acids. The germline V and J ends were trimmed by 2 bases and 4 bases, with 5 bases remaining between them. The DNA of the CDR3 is TGTGCCAGCAGCTTACTAGCCACCGGGGAGCTGTTTTTT. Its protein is CASSLLATGELFF.

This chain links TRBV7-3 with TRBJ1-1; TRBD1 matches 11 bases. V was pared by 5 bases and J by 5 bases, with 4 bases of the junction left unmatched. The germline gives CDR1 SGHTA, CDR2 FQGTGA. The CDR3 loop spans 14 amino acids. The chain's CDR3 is CASSPDRGRTEAFF. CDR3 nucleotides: TGTGCCAGCAGCCCGGACAGGGGGCGGACTGAAGCTTTCTTT.

DNA for the CDR3: TGTGCCAGCAGCCACAGGGGGCTTCAGCCCCAGCATTTT. Amino acids: CASSHRGLQPQHF. V is TRBV6-5 and J is TRBJ1-5; TRBD1 agrees at 9 bases. J gave up 6 bases and V 6 bases, and 3 bases lay outside the gene matches. The CDR3 runs 13 residues. CDR1 is MNHEY and CDR2 is SVGAGI in the germline V gene.

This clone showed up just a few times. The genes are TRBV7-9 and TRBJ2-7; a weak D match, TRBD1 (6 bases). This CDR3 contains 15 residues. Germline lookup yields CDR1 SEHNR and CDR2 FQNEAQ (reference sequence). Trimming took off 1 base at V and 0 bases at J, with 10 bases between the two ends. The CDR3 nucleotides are TGTGCCAGCAGCTTAGAGGGGACATCCTCCTACGAGCAGTACTTC. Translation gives CASSLEGTSSYEQYF.

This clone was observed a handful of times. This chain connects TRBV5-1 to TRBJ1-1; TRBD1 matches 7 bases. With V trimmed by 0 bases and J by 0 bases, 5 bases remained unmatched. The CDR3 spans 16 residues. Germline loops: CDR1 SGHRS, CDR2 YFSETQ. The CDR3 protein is CASSLDPTGLNTEAFF. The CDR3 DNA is TGCGCCAGCAGCTTGGACCCGACAGGGCTGAACACTGAAGCTTTCTTT. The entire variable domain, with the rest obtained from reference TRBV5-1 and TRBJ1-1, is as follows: KAGVTQTPRYLIKTRGQQVTLSCSPISGHRSVSWYQQTPGQGLQFLFEYFSETQRNKGNFPGRFSGRQFSNSRSEMNVSTLELGDSALYLCASSLDPTGLNTEAFFGQGTRLTVV.

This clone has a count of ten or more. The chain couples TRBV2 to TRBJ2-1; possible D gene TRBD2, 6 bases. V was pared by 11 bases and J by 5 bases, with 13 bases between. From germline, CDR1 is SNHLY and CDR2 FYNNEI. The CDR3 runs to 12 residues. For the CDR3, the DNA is TGTGCCTCCCAGCGGGTAAACAATGAGCAGTTCTTC. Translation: CASQRVNNEQFF.

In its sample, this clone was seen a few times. The CDR3 here is CASSSGGDRPNQPQHF. The CDR3 nucleotides are TGTGCCAGCAGCTCGGGAGGGGACAGACCCAATCAGCCCCAGCATTTT. V gene TRBV11-2 combines with J gene TRBJ1-5; 7 bases are shared with TRBD1. CDR3 size: 16 residues. Trimming at V came to 4 bases and at J to 3 bases, leaving 9 bases not matched to a gene. The germline CDR1 and CDR2 sequences are SGHAT and FQNNGV.